The 6 T cell receptor beta chains below all came from one sample that was sequenced in a study of PD-1 blockade in classical Hodgkin lymphoma (TCRdb year 2020). Libraries came from the immunoSEQ multiplex PCR assay. The table was pulled from immuneACCESS by TCRdb, which kept in-frame rearrangements only. Such tables lose some clones; where checked, under half of the loss comes from unresolved V genes, and the rest has no known cause. The sample yields fewer than 25,000 clones; 75% to 90% were counted once. Under 3% of the sample rests with the top ten. Taken with the paper, the label for time point translates to: cycle 4 day 1 (C4D1), after six to seven weeks of nivolumab. Every trial patient had relapsed following autologous stem cell transplantation, and prior brentuximab vedotin exposure was what differed among cohorts A, B and C. Using a Miltenyi CD4+ T cell isolation kit, CD4+ T cells were purified from thawed PBMCs through magnetic negative selection.

Sequenced here: CD4+ T cells from blood, sampled before the fourth cycle of nivolumab. The receptor source for this set is a human donor with classical Hodgkin lymphoma.

The chain links TRBV29-1 to TRBJ2-3; D perhaps matches TRBD1 (6 bases). V was clipped by 3 bases and J by 2 bases, with 12 bases between them. This CDR3 contains 14 residues. Germline CDR1 reads SQVTM; CDR2 reads ANQGSEA. CDR3 loop: CSVDGRGSTDTQYF. The CDR3 DNA is TGCAGCGTTGACGGCAGGGGATCCACAGATACGCAGTATTTT.

The chain links TRBV6-5 to TRBJ1-3; TRBD1 is a possible D gene (5 bases). V was trimmed by 4 bases and J by 4 bases, leaving 8 bases between them. The V gene's germline CDR1 is MNHEY and CDR2 SVGAGI. The CDR3 length is 13 residues. The CDR3 region has the DNA TGTGCCAGCAGTTCTGGGGCAGGAAACACCATATATTTT. Its translation: CASSSGAGNTIYF.

This clone has just one count. The chain carries TRBV6-1 and TRBJ2-5; D unresolved. Trimming stripped 0 bases from V and 3 bases from J, with 14 bases between. Germline V gene sequence: CDR1 MNHNS, CDR2 SASEGT. CDR3 size: 16 residues. CDR3 protein: CASSEAPPAHKETQYF. The CDR3 DNA follows: TGTGCCAGCAGTGAAGCGCCCCCTGCACACAAAGAGACCCAGTACTTC.

CDR3 protein: CASSSGQGAMNTEAFF. In DNA, the CDR3 is TGTGCCAGCAGCTCCGGACAGGGGGCCATGAACACTGAAGCTTTCTTT. V gene TRBV5-4 combines with J gene TRBJ1-1; 11 bases align to TRBD1. Germline loops: CDR1 SGHNT, CDR2 YYREEE (reference sequence). After removal of 3 bases from V and 0 bases from J, the junction contained 4 bases not matched to a gene. The CDR3 is 16 residues long.

This clone was observed a few times. The CDR3 DNA reads as TGTGCCAGCAGGTCCGGGACAGGGGGAACTGAAGCTTTCTTT. This codes for CASRSGTGGTEAFF. The chain recombines TRBV7-9 with TRBJ1-1; 11 bases are shared with TRBD1. There are 14 residues in the CDR3. Germline CDR1 is SEHNR and CDR2 is FQNEAQ (reference sequence). Trimming at V came to 6 bases and at J to 5 bases, leaving 5 bases not matched to a gene.

V and J are TRBV29-1 and TRBJ1-2, with D unresolved. The CDR3 totals 9 residues. V was shortened by 7 bases and J by 5 bases, with 5 bases between the two germline ends. Germline CDR1 and CDR2: SQVTM and ANQGSEA. The CDR3 loop is CSADYGYTF. The CDR3 coding sequence is TGCAGCGCGGATTATGGCTACACCTTC.